One sample yielded the 23 T cell receptor beta chains listed below, sequenced in a study of shared clonotypes between healthy human individuals. Assay: immunoSEQ multiplex PCR; the TCRdb copy retains only in-frame clones and omits some. The table records 1,400,000 or so clones, approximately 98.5% of them present only once. Sequenced sample: naive CD4+ T cells sorted from blood. Subset specified: CD45RA+ positively selected. These receptors all come from a man aged 25 to 40 in good health.

The genes are TRBV6-5 and TRBJ1-4; D unclear. Trimming removed 2 bases from V and 8 bases from J, with 12 bases in between. Germline assignment: CDR1 MNHEY and CDR2 SVGAGI. The CDR3 loop spans 14 amino acids. The CDR3 here is CASSYLAELEKLFF. As DNA, the CDR3 is TGTGCCAGCAGTTACCTCGCCGAGTTGGAAAAACTGTTTTTT.

CDR3 coding DNA: TGTGCCAGCAGCTTGGACCCGGGACACTCAAACACCGGGGAGCTGTTTTTT. Translating it yields CASSLDPGHSNTGELFF. The V call is TRBV7-6, the J call TRBJ2-2, with a weak D call TRBD1 (6 bases). The V gene lost 3 bases and the J gene lost 2 bases, with 16 bases spanning the gap. Germline V CDR1 and CDR2: SGHVS, FNYEAQ. CDR3 length equals 17 residues.

The chain couples TRBV5-1 to TRBJ2-1, with D perhaps assigned TRBD1 or TRBD2 (5 bases each). Trimming took off 1 base at V and 5 bases at J, with 7 bases between the two ends. CDR1 is SGHRS, CDR2 YFSETQ, per germline. The CDR3 runs to 13 residues. The CDR3 nucleotides read TGCGCCAGCAGCTTGCTGGGGGACAATGAGCAGTTCTTC. It translates to CASSLLGDNEQFF.

The chain carries TRBV13 and TRBJ2-2; D gene unclear. Germline CDR1 and CDR2: PRHDT and FYEKMQ (reference sequence). This CDR3 is built from 21 residues. Between the trimmed V and J ends, which lost 1 base and 1 base, there was a span of 25 bases. CDR3 nucleotides: TGTGCCAGCAGCTTAGAAGGCTACCACGACATAGGGAATCGGAACACCGGGGAGCTGTTTTTT. Protein: CASSLEGYHDIGNRNTGELFF. The whole variable domain, filled in from reference TRBV13 and TRBJ2-2, reads AAGVIQSPRHLIKEKRETATLKCYPIPRHDTVYWYQQGPGQDPQFLISFYEKMQSDKGSIPDRFSAQQFSDYHSELNMSSLELGDSALYFCASSLEGYHDIGNRNTGELFFGEGSRLTVL.

J is TRBJ1-3 and V is TRBV7-9, with D uncertain. This CDR3 spans 17 amino acids. Germline CDR1 SEHNR, CDR2 FQNEAQ (reference sequence). Trimming removed 1 base at V and 1 base at J, with 14 bases between. The CDR3 region is CASSLGGGLSSGNTIYF. CDR3 in DNA: TGTGCCAGCAGCTTAGGAGGTGGGCTCTCGTCTGGAAACACCATATATTTT.

The V gene is TRBV27, the J gene TRBJ2-5; D is perhaps TRBD1 (5 bases). V lost 6 bases, J lost 2 bases, and 19 bases lay in between. CDR3 size: 16 residues. The V gene's germline CDR1 is MNHEY and CDR2 SMNVEV (reference sequence). The CDR3 loop is CASRPTTMGLQETQYF. Here the CDR3 DNA reads TGTGCCAGCAGGCCGACGACAATGGGGCTACAAGAGACCCAGTACTTC.

The J gene is TRBJ2-7, the V gene TRBV18, with 11 nucleotides matching TRBD1. Per the germline V gene, CDR1 is KGHSH and CDR2 is LQKENI. V dropped 3 bases and J dropped 2; count of bases not matched to a gene: 3. The CDR3 loop spans 15 amino acids. The CDR3 nucleotides are TGTGCCAGCTCACCGGGGGGACAGGGGGCCTACGAGCAGTACTTC. This encodes CASSPGGQGAYEQYF.

CDR3 sequence: CASSPGGGSPWGAFF. CDR3 sequence (DNA): TGCGCCAGCAGCCCTGGAGGCGGCAGCCCATGGGGAGCTTTCTTT. This chain joins TRBV5-1 and TRBJ1-1; D ambiguous. Germline V gene data show CDR1 as SGHRS and CDR2 as YFSETQ. Trimming cost V 4 bases and J 10 bases, with 23 bases left between them. The CDR3 covers 15 residues.

This rearrangement joins TRBV5-1 to TRBJ2-3; 9 bases fit TRBD2. V dropped 3 bases and J dropped 0; count of bases not matched to a gene: 8. Germline V gene data show CDR1 as SGHRS and CDR2 as YFSETQ. The CDR3 totals 17 residues. The CDR3 region is CASSSYLAGVSTDTQYF. The DNA for the CDR3 is TGCGCCAGCAGCTCTTACTTAGCGGGAGTAAGCACAGATACGCAGTATTTT.

The chain recombines TRBV5-4 with TRBJ1-4; possible D gene TRBD1, 6 bases. V was trimmed by 7 bases and J by 8 bases, leaving 15 bases between them. The CDR3 runs to 13 residues. CDR1 and CDR2 from the germline V gene are SGHNT and YYREEE (reference sequence). DNA of the CDR3: TGTGCCAGCTCAAGGTCAGGGGTCGAAAAACTGTTTTTT. It specifies CASSRSGVEKLFF.

A single count supports this clone. V usage is TRBV5-1 and J usage is TRBJ2-7; D gene ambiguous. Trimming removed 2 bases at V and 4 bases at J, with 10 bases between. The V gene's germline CDR1 is SGHRS and CDR2 YFSETQ. This CDR3 has 13 amino acids. CDR3 DNA sequence: TGCGCCAGCAGCTTAGAGTTGCAGTACGAGCAGTACTTC. Amino acids: CASSLELQYEQYF.

This clone was detected once. The genes are TRBV2 and TRBJ2-7, with 7 positions matching TRBD2. The trim removed 6 bases at V and 11 bases at J, leaving 10 bases unmatched. The CDR3 is made up of 12 amino acids. The V gene's germline CDR1 is SNHLY and CDR2 FYNNEI. The CDR3 DNA reads TGTGCCAGCAGCCCCAAGCGGGATAGAGAGTACTTC. Translating it yields CASSPKRDREYF.

Of note for this clone: Within the sample, other DNA sequences also encode this same CDR3. The genes are TRBV6-5 and TRBJ1-1; 7 bases match TRBD1. This CDR3 comprises 13 residues. With V trimmed by 7 bases and J by 1 base, 3 bases remained unmatched. CDR1 is MNHEY and CDR2 is SVGAGI in the germline V gene. CDR3 amino acids: CASTYRGNTEAFF. The CDR3 DNA reads TGTGCCAGCACCTACAGGGGGAACACTGAAGCTTTCTTT.

V usage is TRBV29-1 and J usage is TRBJ1-3, with a possible D match to TRBD1 (6 bases). There are 13 residues in the CDR3. Germline loops: CDR1 SQVTM, CDR2 ANQGSEA. V dropped 5 bases and J dropped 8 bases, with 16 bases sitting between them. CDR3 DNA: TGCAGCGTTAGGGTGGGGGGCGCAGACACCATATATTTT. Its translation: CSVRVGGADTIYF. The variable domain in full, completed from reference TRBV29-1 and TRBJ1-3, reads SAVISQKPSRDICQRGTSLTIQCQVDSQVTMMFWYRQQPGQSLTLIATANQGSEATYESGFVIDKFPISRPNLTFSTLTVSNMSPEDSSIYLCSVRVGGADTIYFGEGSWLTVV.

The rearrangement links TRBV6-5 to TRBJ2-7, with TRBD2 matching over 10 bases. Germline V gene sequence: CDR1 MNHEY, CDR2 SVGAGI. V shed 2 bases, J shed 4 bases, and the junction held 8 bases outside the gene matches. The CDR3 is made up of 16 amino acids. CDR3 loop: CASSYGGSGRSYEQYF. The DNA for the CDR3 is TGTGCCAGCAGTTACGGTGGTAGCGGGAGGTCGTACGAGCAGTACTTC.

As DNA, the CDR3 is TGCAGCGTCCTAGACAGGGTAAATGAGCAGTTCTTC. It is translated as CSVLDRVNEQFF. The chain employs TRBV29-1 and TRBJ2-1; 7 bases fit TRBD1. The germline V gene has CDR1 SQVTM and CDR2 ANQGSEA. The CDR3 contains 12 residues. V shed 6 bases, J shed 7 bases, and the junction held 6 bases outside the gene matches.

The V call is TRBV15, the J call TRBJ2-7; tentatively, D is TRBD1 (6 bases). Trimming cost V 7 bases and J 2 bases, with 21 bases left between them. This CDR3 contains 16 residues. Germline loops: CDR1 LNHNV, CDR2 YYDKDF (reference sequence). The CDR3 DNA is TGTGCCACCATGATGACAGGCCCCCGCCGGGCCTACGAGCAGTACTTC. Translating gives CATMMTGPRRAYEQYF.

V and J are TRBV27 and TRBJ2-1, with D possibly being TRBD1 (6 bases). V gave up 5 bases and J gave up 13 bases, with 18 bases separating them. The CDR3 has 13 amino acids. The germline gives CDR1 MNHEY, CDR2 SMNVEV (reference sequence). The CDR3 DNA sequence: TGTGCCAGCAGTACCAATATAGCAGGGGAACAGTTCTTC. Protein: CASSTNIAGEQFF.

This chain joins TRBV5-1 and TRBJ2-2; TRBD2 matches 11 bases. Germline V gene sequence: CDR1 SGHRS, CDR2 YFSETQ. The CDR3 runs 18 residues. Unmatched junction bases numbered 15, after V lost 6 bases and J lost 5 bases. The CDR3 DNA sequence: TGCGCCAGCACCCCTCGAGCAGGACTAGCGGGTTCAACCGGGGAGCTGTTTTTT. Protein: CASTPRAGLAGSTGELFF.

The chain is built from TRBV11-2 and TRBJ2-3; D ambiguous. The CDR3 is made up of 16 amino acids. Germline CDR1 and CDR2: SGHAT and FQNNGV. The V gene lost 4 bases and the J gene lost 4 bases, with 18 bases spanning the gap. DNA for the CDR3: TGTGCCAGCAGCTCCGTAGCAGCGCTGAGGCCAGATACGCAGTATTTT. Amino acid sequence: CASSSVAALRPDTQYF. The full variable domain, rest sourced from reference TRBV11-2 and TRBJ2-3, is EAGVAQSPRYKIIEKRQSVAFWCNPISGHATLYWYQQILGQGPKLLIQFQNNGVVDDSQLPKDRFSAERLKGVDSTLKIQPAKLEDSAVYLCASSSVAALRPDTQYFGPGTRLTVL.

The V and J genes are TRBV19 and TRBJ2-1, with unresolved D. Trimming cost V 3 bases and J 5 bases, with 11 bases left between them. The germline gives CDR1 LNHDA, CDR2 SQIVND (reference sequence). CDR3 length: 14 amino acids. CDR3 loop: CASSIRATNNEQFF. DNA of the CDR3: TGTGCCAGTAGTATCCGGGCGACAAACAATGAGCAGTTCTTC.

The V call is TRBV29-1, the J call TRBJ2-7; D is uncertain. V shed 4 bases and J shed 1 base, with 8 bases lying between them. Looked up from germline, CDR1 is SQVTM and CDR2 is ANQGSEA. The CDR3 consists of 12 residues. CDR3 in DNA: TGCAGCGTTGGTTTCAGTTCCTACGAGCAGTACTTC. This translates into CSVGFSSYEQYF.

V is TRBV7-2 and J is TRBJ2-6; TRBD2 might be the D (6 bases). V was cut by 1 base and J by 5 bases, with 12 bases left in between. Per germline, CDR1 SGHTA and CDR2 FQGNSA. The CDR3 consists of 16 residues. CDR3 sequence: CASSLGAGNRANVLTF. As DNA, the CDR3 is TGTGCCAGCAGCTTAGGGGCGGGGAATAGGGCCAACGTCCTGACTTTC. The whole variable domain, remainder taken from reference TRBV7-2 and TRBJ2-6, is GAGVSQSPSNKVTEKGKDVELRCDPISGHTALYWYRQSLGQGLEFLIYFQGNSAPDKSGLPSDRFSAERTGGSVSTLTIQRTQQEDSAVYLCASSLGAGNRANVLTFGAGSRLTVL.